This TCR beta chain was profiled in a study of prognosis after radiotherapy for stage I lung cancer. Looking at the study overall: Individuals diagnosed with stage I non-small cell lung cancer underwent enrollment between April 2018 and January 2019.

The authors amplified TCR beta CDR3 from genomic DNA using two-round multiplex PCR. Amplification during the initial PCR round employed primers specific to each TRBV and TRBJ gene. A single record per CDR3 protein comes from TCRdb applying MiXCR to the multiplex PCR reads. The table has about 15,000 distinct CDR3 sequences, roughly 38% seen once; the top ten hold more than 35%. This clonotype occurred many times. Germline CDR1 reads SQVTM; CDR2 reads ANQGSEA. This CDR3 is built from 14 residues. Trimming removed 6 bases from V and 0 bases from J; junction bases left unmatched: 6. J is TRBJ2-5 and V is TRBV29-1, with 8 bases aligning to TRBD2. The sample was PBMCs, taken before or after stereotactic body radiation therapy (not recorded which). This sequence was found in a donor at least 50 years old with non-small cell lung cancer. CDR3 residues: CSVTTLADQETQYF. CDR3 bases: TGCAGCGTCACTACACTAGCGGACCAAGAGACCCAGTACTTC.